A selection of T cell receptor beta chains follows, all from one sample in a study of blood T cell repertoires in COVID-19. The method was immunoSEQ multiplex PCR; TCRdb's version includes in-frame clones alone and lacks a portion of them. This table holds approximately 440,000 clones, roughly nine tenths found once. The sequencing input was PBMCs or T cells enriched from blood (not recorded which). The receptors shown here come from a woman under 30 who had recovered from COVID-19. Both conserved end residues are part of each CDR3. Each record gives: D gene, clone size, J gene, V gene, CDR3 DNA, CDR3 protein. The D gene is left open where the match is weak. Rows give clone size only sometimes, using once, few, many, or a class for an expanded clone.

d_gene: TRBD2
abundance: NA
j_gene: TRBJ2-1
v_gene: TRBV19
CDR3nt: TGTGCCAGTAGTATGCTAGCGGTCTCCTACAATGAGCAGTTCTTC
CDR3aa: CASSMLAVSYNEQFF

d_gene: NA
abundance: NA
j_gene: TRBJ1-2
v_gene: TRBV5-1
CDR3nt: TGCGCCAGCAGCTTGGGGTACAGGCCGAACTATGGCTACACCTTC
CDR3aa: CASSLGYRPNYGYTF

d_gene: NA
abundance: few
j_gene: TRBJ1-2
v_gene: TRBV2
CDR3nt: TGTGCCAGCAGTCTACAGGGTAACTATGGCTACACCTTC
CDR3aa: CASSLQGNYGYTF

d_gene: NA
abundance: NA
j_gene: TRBJ2-7
v_gene: TRBV5-4
CDR3nt: TGTGCCAGCAGCTTGGAGGGGGATCCATACGAGCAGTACTTC
CDR3aa: CASSLEGDPYEQYF

d_gene: NA
abundance: NA
j_gene: TRBJ2-7
v_gene: TRBV7-2
CDR3nt: TGTGCCAGCAGCTTAGTAGCCCAGCAGTACTTC
CDR3aa: CASSLVAQQYF

d_gene: NA
abundance: NA
j_gene: TRBJ1-1
v_gene: TRBV6-2/TRBV6-3
CDR3nt: TGTGCCAGCAGTTACACACCCGAGGTTTCCTACACTGAAGCTTTCTTT
CDR3aa: CASSYTPEVSYTEAFF

d_gene: NA
abundance: NA
j_gene: TRBJ1-3
v_gene: TRBV28
CDR3nt: TGTGCCAGCAGTCTAAACAGGGACTCTGGAAACACCATATATTTT
CDR3aa: CASSLNRDSGNTIYF

d_gene: NA
abundance: NA
j_gene: TRBJ1-5
v_gene: TRBV19
CDR3nt: TGTGCCAGTAGTTGGGACTATAGCAATCAGCCCCAGCATTTT
CDR3aa: CASSWDYSNQPQHF

d_gene: NA
abundance: NA
j_gene: TRBJ2-1
v_gene: TRBV27
CDR3nt: TGTGCCAGCAGCGTCCAACGGGGGTTTTACAATGAGCAGTTCTTC
CDR3aa: CASSVQRGFYNEQFF

d_gene: NA
abundance: NA
j_gene: TRBJ1-3
v_gene: TRBV7-9
CDR3nt: TGTGCCAGCAGCTCAGGTCGGGGCTCTGGAAACACCATATATTTT
CDR3aa: CASSSGRGSGNTIYF

d_gene: NA
abundance: NA
j_gene: TRBJ2-7
v_gene: TRBV12-3/TRBV12-4
CDR3nt: TGTGCCAGCAGTTTAGGCAGCTACGAGCAGTACTTC
CDR3aa: CASSLGSYEQYF

d_gene: NA
abundance: NA
j_gene: TRBJ2-3
v_gene: TRBV4-2
CDR3nt: TGTGCCAGCAGCCAAGTTCCGTCCCCAGGTCGACCAGATACGCAGTATTTT
CDR3aa: CASSQVPSPGRPDTQYF

d_gene: NA
abundance: NA
j_gene: TRBJ1-3
v_gene: TRBV5-1
CDR3nt: TGCGCCAGCAGGGGGAGCTCTGGAAACACCATATATTTT
CDR3aa: CASRGSSGNTIYF

d_gene: TRBD1
abundance: NA
j_gene: TRBJ1-3
v_gene: TRBV5-1
CDR3nt: TGCGCCAGCAGCTTGGGGGACAGCCGTGGAAACACCATATATTTT
CDR3aa: CASSLGDSRGNTIYF

d_gene: NA
abundance: NA
j_gene: TRBJ1-1
v_gene: TRBV6-5
CDR3nt: TGTGCCAGCAGTTCCCCGAGTTACACTGAAGCTTTCTTT
CDR3aa: CASSSPSYTEAFF

d_gene: NA
abundance: once
j_gene: TRBJ1-1
v_gene: TRBV6-5
CDR3nt: TGTGCCAGCGGCAGGGAAGAAGCTTTCTTT
CDR3aa: CASGREEAFF

d_gene: NA
abundance: NA
j_gene: TRBJ1-3
v_gene: TRBV5-5
CDR3nt: TGTGCCAGCAGCTTGGGGCCCCAATCTGGAAACACCATATATTTT
CDR3aa: CASSLGPQSGNTIYF

d_gene: TRBD1
abundance: NA
j_gene: TRBJ1-6
v_gene: TRBV7-3
CDR3nt: TGTGCCAGCAGCCCATCCGGACAGGGCCATTCACCCCTCCACTTT
CDR3aa: CASSPSGQGHSPLHF

d_gene: TRBD1
abundance: NA
j_gene: TRBJ1-4
v_gene: TRBV4-1
CDR3nt: TGCGCCAGCAGCTTCCTCCCCGACAGGGGAGATGAAAAACTGTTTTTT
CDR3aa: CASSFLPDRGDEKLFF

d_gene: NA
abundance: NA
j_gene: TRBJ2-1
v_gene: TRBV28
CDR3nt: TGTGCCAGCGGTTCATACAATGAGCAGTTCTTC
CDR3aa: CASGSYNEQFF

d_gene: NA
abundance: NA
j_gene: TRBJ2-7
v_gene: TRBV28
CDR3nt: TGTGCCAGCAGTTTTACTTTTTTAAAGTACTTC
CDR3aa: CASSFTFLKYF

d_gene: TRBD2
abundance: NA
j_gene: TRBJ2-1
v_gene: TRBV7-9
CDR3nt: TGTGCCAGCAGCCCCTGGGCTAGCGGGGGGGTCGAAGAGCAGTTCTTC
CDR3aa: CASSPWASGGVEEQFF

d_gene: TRBD1
abundance: NA
j_gene: TRBJ1-1
v_gene: TRBV6-5
CDR3nt: TGTGCCACCACCAGGGGGGAAAACACTGAAGCTTTCTTT
CDR3aa: CATTRGENTEAFF

d_gene: TRBD1
abundance: NA
j_gene: TRBJ1-2
v_gene: TRBV7-2
CDR3nt: TGTGCCAGCAGCTTGGGGCCCCAGACAGGGCAGGACTACACCTTC
CDR3aa: CASSLGPQTGQDYTF

d_gene: NA
abundance: NA
j_gene: TRBJ2-7
v_gene: TRBV5-6
CDR3nt: TGTGCCAGCAGCTCCCCAGGGCTCATCGGCGAGCAGTACTTC
CDR3aa: CASSSPGLIGEQYF

d_gene: TRBD2
abundance: NA
j_gene: TRBJ2-3
v_gene: TRBV7-2
CDR3nt: TGTGCCAGCAGCCCGGATTTAGCGGGGGGCTTGGCCTCTTATAGGCAGTATTTT
CDR3aa: CASSPDLAGGLASYRQYF

d_gene: NA
abundance: NA
j_gene: TRBJ1-1
v_gene: TRBV25-1
CDR3nt: TGTGCCAGCAGTGTTCCCCCGGGGAACACTGAAGCTTTCTTT
CDR3aa: CASSVPPGNTEAFF

d_gene: TRBD1
abundance: NA
j_gene: TRBJ2-7
v_gene: TRBV19
CDR3nt: TGTGCCAGTAGTACTTTCACAGGGGCGCGAGCCTACGAGCAGTACTTC
CDR3aa: CASSTFTGARAYEQYF

d_gene: NA
abundance: once
j_gene: TRBJ1-2
v_gene: TRBV2
CDR3nt: TGTGCCAGCAGTGAACGGGTTGTCGGCTATGGCTACACCTTC
CDR3aa: CASSERVVGYGYTF

d_gene: NA
abundance: NA
j_gene: TRBJ2-7
v_gene: TRBV30
CDR3nt: TGTGCCTGGAGTGTACAGGACCGAATATACGAGCAGTACTTC
CDR3aa: CAWSVQDRIYEQYF

d_gene: TRBD2
abundance: once
j_gene: TRBJ2-1
v_gene: TRBV10-3
CDR3nt: TGTGCCATCAGTGGGACTAGCGGGGGGTACAATGAGCAGTTCTTC
CDR3aa: CAISGTSGGYNEQFF

d_gene: TRBD2
abundance: NA
j_gene: TRBJ2-3
v_gene: TRBV2
CDR3nt: TGTGCCAGCAGCGGTAGCGGGGGGCGCACAGATACGCAGTATTTT
CDR3aa: CASSGSGGRTDTQYF

d_gene: TRBD1
abundance: NA
j_gene: TRBJ1-1
v_gene: TRBV6-5
CDR3nt: TGTGCCAGCAGTTACGGGACAGGGGCGAACACTGAAGCTTTCTTT
CDR3aa: CASSYGTGANTEAFF

d_gene: NA
abundance: NA
j_gene: TRBJ1-6
v_gene: TRBV12-3/TRBV12-4
CDR3nt: TGTGCCAGCAGGTCCCACGGGAACTCACCCCTCCACTTT
CDR3aa: CASRSHGNSPLHF

d_gene: NA
abundance: NA
j_gene: TRBJ1-1
v_gene: TRBV3-1/TRBV3-2
CDR3nt: TGTGCCAGCAGCCAAGATGGGGGGGACACTGAAGCTTTCTTT
CDR3aa: CASSQDGGDTEAFF

d_gene: NA
abundance: few
j_gene: TRBJ1-4
v_gene: TRBV12-3/TRBV12-4
CDR3nt: TGTGCCAGCAGTTTCTTTAATGAAAAACTGTTTTTT
CDR3aa: CASSFFNEKLFF

d_gene: TRBD1
abundance: few
j_gene: TRBJ1-2
v_gene: TRBV6-5
CDR3nt: TGTGCCAGCAGTTACTTGAGTCGTGGGACAGGGAATGGCTACACCTTC
CDR3aa: CASSYLSRGTGNGYTF